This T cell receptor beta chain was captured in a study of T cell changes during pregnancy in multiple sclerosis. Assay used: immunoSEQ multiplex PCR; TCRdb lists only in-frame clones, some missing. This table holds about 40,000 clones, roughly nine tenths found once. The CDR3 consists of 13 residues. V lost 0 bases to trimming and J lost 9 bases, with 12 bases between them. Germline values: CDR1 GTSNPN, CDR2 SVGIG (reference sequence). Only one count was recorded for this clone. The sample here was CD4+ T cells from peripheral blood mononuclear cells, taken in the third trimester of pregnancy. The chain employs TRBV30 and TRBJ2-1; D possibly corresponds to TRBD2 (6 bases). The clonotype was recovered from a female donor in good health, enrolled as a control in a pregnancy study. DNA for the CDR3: TGTGCCTGGAGTGTCGGCCAAGCGGGTGAGCAGTTCTTC. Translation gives CAWSVGQAGEQFF.